These 31 T cell receptor beta chains were all obtained from the same sample, sequenced in a study of T cells after yellow fever vaccination. TCRdb ran MiXCR on the 5' RACE reads and lists one entry per CDR3 protein. Found here are under 300,000 distinct CDR3 sequences, about an eighth of them singletons; the top ten hold 0.4% to 0.55%. Source: CD4+ T cells sorted from PBMCs, taken 45 days after the yellow fever booster vaccination. The receptors shown here come from a man aged 30 to 45 who received the YFV17D yellow fever vaccine.

This clonotype was observed a handful of times. This chain connects TRBV29-1 to TRBJ2-6, with D unclear. Trimming cost V 3 bases and J 0 bases, with 6 bases left between them. The CDR3 contains 14 residues. Germline V gives CDR1 SQVTM, CDR2 ANQGSEA. The CDR3 coding sequence is TGCAGCGTTGACGATGTCTCTGGGGCCAACGTCCTGACTTTC. This sequence encodes CSVDDVSGANVLTF.

The CDR3 loop reads CASTPPAGYEQYF. The CDR3, as DNA: TGTGCCAGCACCCCCCCAGCGGGGTACGAGCAGTACTTC. The chain links TRBV7-2 to TRBJ2-7; 7 nucleotides align to TRBD2. The CDR3 has 13 residues. In germline, CDR1 is SGHTA, CDR2 FQGNSA. The junction had 7 bases not matched to a gene; V was cut back by 7 bases and J by 4 bases.

The gene calls are TRBV7-2 and TRBJ2-1; TRBD1 is a possible D gene (8 bases). The CDR3 runs 18 residues. Germline-derived CDR1 and CDR2 are SGHTA and FQGNSA. The V and J ends lost 0 bases and 5 bases respectively, with 20 bases between them. CDR3 DNA sequence: TGTGCCAGCAGCTTAGCCCCTGGACAGGGAGGGACCGACAATGAGCAGTTCTTC. Protein product: CASSLAPGQGGTDNEQFF.

CDR3 nucleotide sequence: TGCAGCGGGTCATCCGGGATAGTTGAGCAGTTCTTC. Residues: CSGSSGIVEQFF. This chain uses TRBV29-1 with TRBJ2-1, with D possibly TRBD2 on 5 matching bases. Germline loops: CDR1 SQVTM, CDR2 ANQGSEA. V lost 7 bases, J lost 9 bases, and 16 bases lay in between. CDR3 length: 12 residues.

The chain is built from TRBV25-1 and TRBJ2-2; 9 nucleotides agree with TRBD1. Germline CDR1 is MGHDK and CDR2 is SYGVNS. This CDR3 has 15 amino acids. V shed 8 bases, J shed 5 bases, and the junction held 9 bases outside the gene matches. The CDR3 nucleotides read TGTGCCAGCGAGTGGGCGGGACAGGGAACCGGGGAGCTGTTTTTT. The encoded protein is CASEWAGQGTGELFF.

This clonotype was seen a handful of times. This rearrangement joins TRBV30 to TRBJ2-7; TRBD1 matches at 11 bases. This CDR3 has 14 amino acids. V lost 0 bases and J lost 6; bases outside the gene matches: 4. Looked up from germline, CDR1 is GTSNPN and CDR2 is SVGIG (reference sequence). This chain's CDR3 is CAWSVPGQGVEQYF. As DNA, the CDR3 is TGTGCCTGGAGTGTCCCGGGACAGGGGGTCGAGCAGTACTTC.

The sample holds a few counts of this clonotype. The chain has TRBV28 and TRBJ2-1, with D perhaps TRBD2 (5 bases). From germline, CDR1 is MDHEN and CDR2 SYDVKM. The length of the CDR3 is 15 residues. Trimming took 5 bases from V and 7 from J, leaving 18 bases between them. The CDR3 DNA is TGTGCCAGCAGTCCCCTCTCCCGCGGACTTAATGAGCAGTTCTTC. Protein product: CASSPLSRGLNEQFF.

The chain employs TRBV4-3 and TRBJ2-3; D unresolved. The ends were cut back, 0 bases at V and 6 bases at J, with 10 bases in the middle. Germline CDR1 reads LGHNA; CDR2 reads YSLEER. CDR3 size: 14 residues. This CDR3 reads CASSQEVSLDTQYF. In nucleotides, the CDR3 is TGCGCCAGCAGCCAAGAGGTCTCTTTGGATACGCAGTATTTT.

This clonotype was seen a few times. This chain joins TRBV12-3 or TRBV12-4 and TRBJ1-1; the D is unclear. The CDR3 is 13 amino acids. V lost 6 bases and J lost 3, with 11 bases in between. The CDR3 region has the DNA TGTGCCAGCAGACCCGGGTCATACACTGAAGCTTTCTTT. Protein product: CASRPGSYTEAFF.

This clonotype was found a few times. The chain recombines TRBV12-3 or TRBV12-4 with TRBJ2-1, with D possibly matching TRBD2 (5 bases). The V and J ends lost 1 base and 5 bases respectively, with 9 bases between them. This CDR3 is built from 14 residues. The CDR3 reads CASSLGTLNNEQFF. CDR3 DNA: TGTGCCAGCAGTTTAGGGACTCTGAACAATGAGCAGTTCTTC.

This clonotype was recorded only once. The chain links TRBV28 to TRBJ1-5, with TRBD1 matching over 8 bases. The CDR3 length is 13 residues. V shed 10 bases and J 6 bases; nucleotides not matched to a gene: 8. Germline assignment: CDR1 MDHEN and CDR2 SYDVKM. The CDR3 nucleotides are TGTGCCAACCGACAGGGGCCCAGTCAGCCCCAGCATTTT. It codes for CANRQGPSQPQHF.

In its sample, this clonotype was seen a few times. The rearrangement uses TRBV20-1 and TRBJ1-1, with D possibly TRBD1 on 5 matching bases. CDR3 length: 14 amino acids. Per germline, CDR1 DFQATT and CDR2 SNEGSKA (reference sequence). Trimming took off 6 bases at V and 1 base at J, with 15 bases between the two ends. The CDR3, as DNA: TGCAGTGCCAGGGACCCTGGCGGGAACACTGAAGCTTTCTTT. This sequence encodes CSARDPGGNTEAFF.

The rearrangement joins TRBV27 to TRBJ2-3; no firm D call. The CDR3 loop spans 13 amino acids. Trimming took off 6 bases at V and 4 bases at J, with 11 bases between the two ends. Per the germline V gene, CDR1 is MNHEY and CDR2 is SMNVEV (reference sequence). The CDR3 protein is CASRAWASDTQYF. The CDR3 DNA reads TGTGCCAGCAGGGCCTGGGCGTCAGATACGCAGTATTTT.

J is TRBJ2-3 and V is TRBV20-1; 10 positions agree with TRBD2. The CDR3 consists of 15 residues. V was clipped by 6 bases and J by 2 bases; unmatched bases: 8. Looked up from germline, CDR1 is DFQATT and CDR2 is SNEGSKA (reference sequence). CDR3 in amino acids: CSARRLAGTTDTQYF. The CDR3 bases are TGCAGTGCAAGGAGACTAGCGGGTACCACAGATACGCAGTATTTT.

This clonotype has just a few counts. The chain links TRBV28 to TRBJ2-3, with D unresolved. Trimming left V 2 bases short and J 2 bases short, with 14 bases between. The CDR3 sequence is 16 residues long. Germline V gene sequence: CDR1 MDHEN, CDR2 SYDVKM. The CDR3 coding sequence is TGTGCCAGCAGTTTACCAGCCGGTGGGGTCACAGATACGCAGTATTTT. It yields the protein CASSLPAGGVTDTQYF.

The J gene is TRBJ2-2, the V gene TRBV5-1; D is unclear. V lost 6 bases, J lost 2 bases, and 11 bases lay in between. The CDR3 runs 14 residues. CDR1 and CDR2 from the germline V gene are SGHRS and YFSETQ. The CDR3 loop reads CASTTGSNTGELFF. Written as DNA, the CDR3 is TGCGCCAGCACCACGGGCAGTAACACCGGGGAGCTGTTTTTT. Combining the CDR3 with reference TRBV5-1 and TRBJ2-2 gives the whole variable domain KAGVTQTPRYLIKTRGQQVTLSCSPISGHRSVSWYQQTPGQGLQFLFEYFSETQRNKGNFPGRFSGRQFSNSRSEMNVSTLELGDSALYLCASTTGSNTGELFFGEGSRLTVL.

This clonotype occurred many times. The chain has TRBV6-2 or TRBV6-3 and TRBJ1-5; possibly TRBD1 for D (5 bases). From germline, CDR1 is MNHEY and CDR2 SVGEGT. V lost 2 bases to trimming and J lost 7 bases, with 6 bases between them. This CDR3 contains 12 residues. The CDR3 sequence is CASSYPGQPQHF. The DNA for the CDR3 is TGTGCCAGCAGTTACCCAGGGCAGCCCCAGCATTTT.

This clonotype was counted between two and nine times. V is TRBV24-1 and J is TRBJ2-5; 10 bases align to TRBD2. The V gene's germline CDR1 is KGHDR and CDR2 SFDVKD. The CDR3 totals 15 residues. After removal of 10 bases from V and 2 bases from J, the junction contained 9 bases not matched to a gene. Here the CDR3 reads CATARTSGRQETQYF. The CDR3 nucleotides are TGTGCCACAGCCCGGACTAGCGGTAGACAAGAGACCCAGTACTTC.

This clonotype was observed at least ten times. V and J are TRBV29-1 and TRBJ2-7, with 7 bases fitting TRBD1. The trim removed 6 bases at V and 1 base at J, leaving 6 bases unmatched. The CDR3 length is 13 residues. The germline CDR1 and CDR2 sequences are SQVTM and ANQGSEA. The CDR3 region has the DNA TGCAGCGTGAAGACAGGGTTTTCCTACGAGCAGTACTTC. This gives the protein CSVKTGFSYEQYF.

The sample holds a few counts of this clonotype. The chain carries TRBV7-2 and TRBJ1-1; TRBD1 matches 8 bases. V shed 5 bases and J 4 bases; nucleotides not matched to a gene: 6. Per germline, CDR1 SGHTA and CDR2 FQGNSA. This CDR3 has 14 residues. The chain's CDR3 is CASSTGQGATEAFF. As DNA, the CDR3 is TGTGCCAGCAGCACCGGACAGGGTGCCACTGAAGCTTTCTTT.

V usage is TRBV20-1 and J usage is TRBJ1-5; TRBD1 might be the D (6 bases). The germline gives CDR1 DFQATT, CDR2 SNEGSKA (reference sequence). Trimming took 2 bases from V and 7 from J, leaving 18 bases between them. The CDR3 loop spans 15 amino acids. This CDR3 is CSARPARGSAQPQHF. CDR3 in DNA: TGCAGTGCTAGACCCGCCAGGGGATCAGCGCAGCCCCAGCATTTT.

The CDR3, as DNA: TGTGCCAGCGGACACCCTAGCGGGAGTCTAAATGAGCAGTTCTTC. Amino acid sequence: CASGHPSGSLNEQFF. This chain uses TRBV6-1 with TRBJ2-1, with TRBD2 matching over 10 bases. CDR1 MNHNS and CDR2 SASEGT come from the germline V gene. V lost 8 bases and J lost 7; bases outside the gene matches: 11. The CDR3 contains 15 residues.

The rearrangement links TRBV28 to TRBJ2-6; 9 bases are a match to TRBD1. With 7 bases clipped from V and 2 bases from J, the junction kept 21 bases outside the gene matches. Germline V gene sequence: CDR1 MDHEN, CDR2 SYDVKM. This CDR3 is built from 21 residues. The CDR3 sequence is CASTPVAHPRDRVTGANVLTF. CDR3 coding DNA: TGTGCCAGCACCCCAGTGGCTCACCCACGGGACAGGGTGACTGGGGCCAACGTCCTGACTTTC.

There are a few counts of this clonotype. This chain connects TRBV5-1 to TRBJ2-3, with 10 bases fitting TRBD2. With 0 bases clipped from V and 4 bases from J, the junction kept 17 bases outside the gene matches. The CDR3 is 20 amino acids. CDR1 is SGHRS and CDR2 is YFSETQ in the germline V gene. The CDR3 loop is CASSLAWASGRREGADTQYF. The CDR3 DNA follows: TGCGCCAGCAGCTTGGCCTGGGCTAGCGGGAGAAGAGAGGGGGCAGATACGCAGTATTTT.

This clonotype was detected ten times or more. The genes are TRBV4-2 and TRBJ1-2, with D hard to call. Trimming left V 4 bases short and J 5 bases short, with 11 bases between. This CDR3 has 13 residues. Germline V lookup: CDR1 LGHNA, CDR2 YNFKEQ. The CDR3 nucleotides are TGTGCCAGCAGCCCACAAGACGGATATGGCTACACCTTC. As protein: CASSPQDGYGYTF.

The chain uses TRBV4-3 and TRBJ2-2; D is undetermined. The CDR3 has 16 residues. Germline V gene lookup returns CDR1 LGHNA and CDR2 YSLEER. Trimming shortened V by 1 base and J by 1 base, and 10 bases separated the two germline ends. In nucleotides, the CDR3 is TGCGCCAGCAGCCAAGTCGGTATGGGGAACACCGGGGAGCTGTTTTTT. It is translated as CASSQVGMGNTGELFF.

The chain recombines TRBV7-2 with TRBJ2-7; D tentatively fits TRBD1 or TRBD2 (5 bases each). Germline lookup yields CDR1 SGHTA and CDR2 FQGNSA. Trimming shortened V by 5 bases and J by 5 bases, and 19 bases separated the two germline ends. This CDR3 region has 15 residues. CDR3 sequence reads: CASSPSLVRGDEQYF. The CDR3, as DNA: TGTGCCAGCAGCCCCTCGCTTGTCCGAGGGGACGAGCAGTACTTC.

The V call is TRBV15, the J call TRBJ1-5; unclear D gene. Germline CDR1 reads LNHNV; CDR2 reads YYDKDF (reference sequence). The CDR3 loop spans 14 amino acids. Trimming removed 5 bases from V and 4 bases from J, with 12 bases in between. DNA for the CDR3: TGTGCCACCAGCCTAGTCAGCGATAATCAGCCCCAGCATTTT. This gives the protein CATSLVSDNQPQHF.

This clonotype has a handful of counts. The chain is built from TRBV15 and TRBJ2-7, with D perhaps matching TRBD2 (5 bases). This CDR3 contains 14 residues. Germline CDR1 reads LNHNV; CDR2 reads YYDKDF (reference sequence). Trimming pared 3 bases from V and 3 bases from J, leaving 12 bases between. The CDR3 DNA is TGTGCCACCAGCAGGAGTAGTGAGGGCTACGAGCAGTACTTC. Its translation is CATSRSSEGYEQYF.

This clonotype has at least ten counts. The J gene is TRBJ1-1, the V gene TRBV27; 9 nucleotides line up with TRBD1. CDR3 size: 13 residues. Looked up from germline, CDR1 is MNHEY and CDR2 is SMNVEV (reference sequence). The V gene end was trimmed by 8 bases and the J gene end by 3 bases; junction bases not matched to a gene: 4. CDR3 DNA sequence: TGTGCCAGCGGACGACAGGGGGACACTGAAGCTTTCTTT. Amino acid sequence: CASGRQGDTEAFF.

J is TRBJ2-5 and V is TRBV5-1, with 8 bases that match TRBD2. Looked up from germline, CDR1 is SGHRS and CDR2 is YFSETQ. The length of the CDR3 is 14 residues. V lost 1 base, J lost 4 bases, and 3 bases stayed unmatched. The CDR3 region has the DNA TGCGCCAGCAGCTTGATCGGGGGGGGAGAGACCCAGTACTTC. Its protein product is CASSLIGGGETQYF.